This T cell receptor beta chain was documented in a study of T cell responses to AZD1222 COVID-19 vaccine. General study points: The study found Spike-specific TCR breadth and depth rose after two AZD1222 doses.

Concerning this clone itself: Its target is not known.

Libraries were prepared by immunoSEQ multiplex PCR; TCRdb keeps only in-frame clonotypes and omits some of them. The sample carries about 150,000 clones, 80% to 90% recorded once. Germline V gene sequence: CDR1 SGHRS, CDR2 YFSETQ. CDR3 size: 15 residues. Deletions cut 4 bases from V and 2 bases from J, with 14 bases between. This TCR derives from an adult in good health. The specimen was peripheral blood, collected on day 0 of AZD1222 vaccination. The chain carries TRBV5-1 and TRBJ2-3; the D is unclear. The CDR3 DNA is TGCGCCAGCAGCCTAAACGCACCAAACACAGATACGCAGTATTTT. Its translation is CASSLNAPNTDTQYF.